These 13 T cell receptor beta chains came from one sample sequenced in a study of beta chain features in type 1 diabetes. Isolated RNA was reverse transcribed in full, so expressed TCRB transcripts were sequenced. TCRdb's table, derived via immunoSEQ multiplex PCR, lists solely in-frame clones and lacks some. The sample has tens of thousands of clones; about 66% are singletons. For these receptors, no antigen is known. Study results and caveats: Moderately but significantly shorter TCRB CDR3s were found in Type 1 diabetes patients in all four CD4+ subsets.

The sample taken for sequencing was Tregs from blood. The receptors stem from a man aged 25-40 years with type 1 diabetes. Some clones in this sample may be carry-over from other donors' samples.

The chain joins TRBV7-9 to TRBJ2-7; 7 positions agree with TRBD1. Germline V CDR1 and CDR2: SEHNR, FQNEAQ (reference sequence). The CDR3 is 14 amino acids. V gave up 6 bases and J gave up 5 bases; unmatched junction bases: 10. CDR3 bases: TGTGCCAGCAGATCGACAGGGTCGGTTCACGAGCAGTACTTC. It specifies CASRSTGSVHEQYF. The full variable domain, its missing parts supplied by reference TRBV7-9 and TRBJ2-7, is DTGVSQNPRHKITKRGQNVTFRCDPISEHNRLYWYRQTLGQGPEFLTYFQNEAQLEKSRLLSDRFSAERPKGSFSTLEIQRTEQGDSAMYLCASRSTGSVHEQYFGPGTRLTVT.

The chain employs TRBV7-3 and TRBJ1-1; D remains unclear. Per germline, CDR1 SGHTA and CDR2 FQGTGA. Deletions cut 2 bases from V and 0 bases from J, with 4 bases between. This CDR3 is built from 13 residues. The CDR3: CASSLQLNTEAFF. CDR3 coding DNA: TGTGCCAGCAGCTTACAGTTGAACACTGAAGCTTTCTTT. The entire variable domain, with the rest obtained from reference TRBV7-3 and TRBJ1-1, is as follows: GAGVSQTPSNKVTEKGKYVELRCDPISGHTALYWYRQSLGQGPEFLIYFQGTGAADDSGLPNDRFFAVRPEGSVSTLKIQRTERGDSAVYLCASSLQLNTEAFFGQGTRLTVV.

The V call is TRBV7-9, the J call TRBJ1-3; 7 nucleotides match TRBD1. This CDR3 contains 13 residues. From germline, CDR1 is SEHNR and CDR2 FQNEAQ (reference sequence). V was clipped by 5 bases and J by 3 bases; unmatched bases: 1. As DNA, the CDR3 is TGTGCCAGCAGCAACAGGGGTGGAAACACCATATATTTT. It specifies CASSNRGGNTIYF.

The chain carries TRBV4-2 and TRBJ2-7; no reliable D call. CDR3 length: 12 residues. The germline V and J ends were trimmed by 4 bases and 2 bases, with 6 bases remaining between them. Germline V gene lookup returns CDR1 LGHNA and CDR2 YNFKEQ. CDR3 sequence: CASSRTPYEQYF. The DNA of the CDR3 is TGTGCCAGCAGCCGAACTCCCTACGAGCAGTACTTC.

This chain uses TRBV7-2 with TRBJ2-1, with D possibly TRBD2 on 6 matching bases. This CDR3 has 15 residues. The V gene lost 1 base and the J gene lost 0 bases, with 7 bases spanning the gap. CDR1 and CDR2 (germline): SGHTA, FQGNSA. Here the CDR3 reads CASSLGGVSYNEQFF. For the CDR3, the DNA is TGTGCCAGCAGCTTAGGCGGGGTCTCCTACAATGAGCAGTTCTTC. Supplemented by reference TRBV7-2 and TRBJ2-1, the full variable domain reads GAGVSQSPSNKVTEKGKDVELRCDPISGHTALYWYRQSLGQGLEFLIYFQGNSAPDKSGLPSDRFSAERTGGSVSTLTIQRTQQEDSAVYLCASSLGGVSYNEQFFGPGTRLTVL.

This chain joins TRBV6-6 and TRBJ2-3; D possibly corresponds to TRBD1 (6 bases). With 2 bases removed from V and 1 base from J, the gap between germline ends came to 10 bases. CDR1 is MNHNY and CDR2 is SVGAGI in the germline V gene (reference sequence). CDR3 length: 15 residues. As DNA, the CDR3 is TGTGCCAGCAGTTACGGGGGCCTCCGCACAGATACGCAGTATTTT. Its protein product is CASSYGGLRTDTQYF.

The chain's CDR3 is CASSASGGFYNEQFF. CDR3 in DNA: TGTGCCAGTAGTGCTAGCGGGGGGTTCTACAATGAGCAGTTCTTC. This chain uses TRBV19 with TRBJ2-1; TRBD2 matches 11 bases. Trimming removed 5 bases from V and 3 bases from J; junction bases left unmatched: 3. The CDR3 is 15 residues long. Germline CDR1 is LNHDA and CDR2 is SQIVND (reference sequence).

This rearrangement joins TRBV30 to TRBJ1-1; 8 nucleotides match TRBD1. This CDR3 has 13 residues. Per germline, CDR1 GTSNPN and CDR2 SVGIG (reference sequence). V trimming: 4 bases; J trimming: 11 bases; junction bases outside the gene matches: 12. CDR3 nucleotide sequence: TGTGCCTGGACGCCGAGACAGGGGACGTATGCTTTCTTT. The encoded protein is CAWTPRQGTYAFF.

The chain is built from TRBV30 and TRBJ1-1; perhaps TRBD1 as D (5 bases). V lost 0 bases, J lost 10 bases, and 21 bases lay in between. CDR3 length equals 15 residues. Germline V lookup: CDR1 GTSNPN, CDR2 SVGIG (reference sequence). The CDR3 sequence: CAWSVRGVWGPIAFF. CDR3 in DNA: TGTGCCTGGAGTGTACGGGGGGTCTGGGGCCCGATAGCTTTCTTT. Full variable domain (missing parts from reference TRBV30 and TRBJ1-1): SQTIHQWPATLVQPVGSPLSLECTVEGTSNPNLYWYRQAAGRGLQLLFYSVGIGQISSEVPQNLSASRPQDRQFILSSKKLLLSDSGFYLCAWSVRGVWGPIAFFGQGTRLTVV.

This clone was recorded once. The chain joins TRBV7-9 to TRBJ1-2; 10 bases map to TRBD1. Trimming cost V 3 bases and J 8 bases; bases outside gene matches: 3. Germline values: CDR1 SEHNR, CDR2 FQNEAQ (reference sequence). The length of the CDR3 is 13 residues. Here the CDR3 reads CASSFGQGVGYTF. CDR3 nucleotide sequence: TGTGCCAGCAGCTTTGGACAGGGGGTAGGCTACACCTTC.

The V gene is TRBV11-2, the J gene TRBJ2-2; 8 nucleotides match TRBD1. Germline CDR1 and CDR2: SGHAT and FQNNGV. V shed 8 bases, J shed 1 base, and the junction held 15 bases outside the gene matches. The CDR3 length is 18 residues. The CDR3 reads CASVSGTGFTQNTGELFF. CDR3 DNA sequence: TGTGCCAGCGTATCCGGGACAGGCTTTACTCAGAACACCGGGGAGCTGTTTTTT.

The rearrangement links TRBV28 to TRBJ1-1; D is perhaps TRBD1 (5 bases). Germline V lookup: CDR1 MDHEN, CDR2 SYDVKM. The length of the CDR3 is 14 residues. V shed 4 bases and J shed 6 bases, with 15 bases lying between them. As DNA, the CDR3 is TGTGCCAGCAGTTCTGGAGGGGTAGGGGCTGAAGCTTTCTTT. It yields the protein CASSSGGVGAEAFF.

This clone appeared a single time. The rearrangement links TRBV5-4 to TRBJ1-1, with TRBD1 as a possible D gene (5 bases). Trimming left V 2 bases short and J 1 base short, with 12 bases between. The CDR3 is made up of 15 amino acids. The V gene's germline CDR1 is SGHNT and CDR2 YYREEE (reference sequence). CDR3 amino acids: CASSFIGGTNTEAFF. The CDR3 DNA is TGTGCCAGCAGCTTCATTGGAGGGACGAACACTGAAGCTTTCTTT.